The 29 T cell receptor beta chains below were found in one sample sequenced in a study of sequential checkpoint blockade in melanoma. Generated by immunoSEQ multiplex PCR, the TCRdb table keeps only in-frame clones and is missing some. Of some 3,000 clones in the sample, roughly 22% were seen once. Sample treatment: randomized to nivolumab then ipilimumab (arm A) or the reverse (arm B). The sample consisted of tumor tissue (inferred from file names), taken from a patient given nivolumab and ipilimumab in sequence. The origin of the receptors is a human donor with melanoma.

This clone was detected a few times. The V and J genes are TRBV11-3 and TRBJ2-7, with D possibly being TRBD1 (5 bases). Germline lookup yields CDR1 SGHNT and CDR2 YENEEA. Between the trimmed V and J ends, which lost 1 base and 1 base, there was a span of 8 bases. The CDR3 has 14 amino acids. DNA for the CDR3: TGTGCCAGCAGCTTAGGGACACCTTCCTACGAGCAGTACTTC. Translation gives CASSLGTPSYEQYF.

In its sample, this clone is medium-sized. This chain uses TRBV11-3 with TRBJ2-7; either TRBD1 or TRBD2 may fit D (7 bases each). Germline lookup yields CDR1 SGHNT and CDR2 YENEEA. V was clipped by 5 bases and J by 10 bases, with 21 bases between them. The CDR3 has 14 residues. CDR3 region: CASSPRGGTDEQYF. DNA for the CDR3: TGTGCCAGCAGCCCCAGGGGGGGGACAGATGAACAGTACTTC.

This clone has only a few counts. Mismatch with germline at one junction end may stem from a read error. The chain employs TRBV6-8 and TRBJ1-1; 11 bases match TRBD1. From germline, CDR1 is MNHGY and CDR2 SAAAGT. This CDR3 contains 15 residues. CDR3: CAISSGQGGNTEAFF. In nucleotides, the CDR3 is TGTGCCATCAGTTCGGGACAGGGGGGCAACACTGAAGCTTTCTTT.

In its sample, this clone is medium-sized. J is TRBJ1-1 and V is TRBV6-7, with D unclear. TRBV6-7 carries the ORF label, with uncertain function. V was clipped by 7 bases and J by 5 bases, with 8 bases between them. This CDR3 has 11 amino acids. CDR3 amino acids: CASNMGTEAFF. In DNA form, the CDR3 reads TGTGCCAGCAACATGGGAACTGAAGCTTTCTTT.

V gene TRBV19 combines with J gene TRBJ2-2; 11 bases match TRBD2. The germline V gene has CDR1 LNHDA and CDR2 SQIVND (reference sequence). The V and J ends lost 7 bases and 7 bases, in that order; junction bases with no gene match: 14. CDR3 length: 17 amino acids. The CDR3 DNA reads TGTGCCAGTAAAAACTATGGTCTAGCGGGAGGCGACGGGGAGCTGTTTTTT. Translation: CASKNYGLAGGDGELFF.

The CDR3, as DNA: TGTGCCAGCAGTCGACTAGCGGGAGGCGGAGAGACCCAGTACTTC. As protein: CASSRLAGGGETQYF. This chain links TRBV28 with TRBJ2-5; 13 bases are a match to TRBD2. The germline V gene encodes CDR1 MDHEN and CDR2 SYDVKM. The CDR3 totals 15 residues. The J segment lost 4 bases and the V segment lost 5 bases, leaving 4 bases of the junction unmatched.

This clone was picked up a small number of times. The CDR3 DNA is TGTGCCAGCAGCGTTGGACAGGGGGGCACTGAAGCTTTCTTT. Its protein is CASSVGQGGTEAFF. The chain carries TRBV9 and TRBJ1-1; 10 bases agree with TRBD1. The ends lost 2 bases at V and 4 bases at J; junction bases unmatched: 2. The CDR3 loop spans 14 amino acids. Germline V gene lookup returns CDR1 SGDLS and CDR2 YYNGEE.

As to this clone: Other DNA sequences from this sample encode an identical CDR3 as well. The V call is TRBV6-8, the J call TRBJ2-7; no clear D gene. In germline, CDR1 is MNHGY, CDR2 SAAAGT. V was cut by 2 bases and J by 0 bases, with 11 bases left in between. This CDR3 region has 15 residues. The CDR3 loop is CASSYTGRSSYEQYF. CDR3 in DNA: TGTGCCAGCAGTTACACGGGTCGTAGCTCCTACGAGCAGTACTTC.

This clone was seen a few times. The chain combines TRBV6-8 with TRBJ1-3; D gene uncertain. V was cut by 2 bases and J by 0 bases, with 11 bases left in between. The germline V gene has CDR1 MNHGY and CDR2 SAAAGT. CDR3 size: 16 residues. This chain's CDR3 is CASSYERPSSGNTIYF. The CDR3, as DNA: TGTGCCAGCAGTTACGAGAGACCGAGCTCTGGAAACACCATATATTTT.

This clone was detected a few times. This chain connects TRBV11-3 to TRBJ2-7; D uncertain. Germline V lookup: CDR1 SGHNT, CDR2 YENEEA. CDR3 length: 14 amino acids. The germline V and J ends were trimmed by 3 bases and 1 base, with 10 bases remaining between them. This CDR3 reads CASSLGSLSYEQYF. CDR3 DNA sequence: TGTGCCAGCAGCTTGGGGTCACTTTCCTACGAGCAGTACTTC. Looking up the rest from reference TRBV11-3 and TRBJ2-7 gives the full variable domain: EAGVVQSPRYKIIEKKQPVAFWCNPISGHNTLYWYLQNLGQGPELLIRYENEEAVDDSQLPKDRFSAERLKGVDSTLKIQPAELGDSAVYLCASSLGSLSYEQYFGPGTRLTVT.

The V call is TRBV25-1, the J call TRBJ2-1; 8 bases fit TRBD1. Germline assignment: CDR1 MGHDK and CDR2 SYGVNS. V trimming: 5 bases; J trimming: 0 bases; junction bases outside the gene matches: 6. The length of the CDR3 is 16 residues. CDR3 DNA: TGTGCCAGCAGTAATCGACAGGGGAGCTCCTACAATGAGCAGTTCTTC. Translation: CASSNRQGSSYNEQFF.

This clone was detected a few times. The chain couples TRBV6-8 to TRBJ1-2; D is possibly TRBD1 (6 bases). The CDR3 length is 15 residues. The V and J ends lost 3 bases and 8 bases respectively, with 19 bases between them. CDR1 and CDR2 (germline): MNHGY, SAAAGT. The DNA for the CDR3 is TGTGCCAGCAGTTATGGGGGCCAGGGTCTTGGAGGCTACACCTTC. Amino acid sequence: CASSYGGQGLGGYTF.

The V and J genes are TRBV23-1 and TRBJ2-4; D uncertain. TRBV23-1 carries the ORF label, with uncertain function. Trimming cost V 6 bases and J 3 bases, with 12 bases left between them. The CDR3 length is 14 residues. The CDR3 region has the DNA TGCGCCAGCAGCCAAGAGGTCAACAAAAACATTCAGTACTTC. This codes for CASSQEVNKNIQYF.

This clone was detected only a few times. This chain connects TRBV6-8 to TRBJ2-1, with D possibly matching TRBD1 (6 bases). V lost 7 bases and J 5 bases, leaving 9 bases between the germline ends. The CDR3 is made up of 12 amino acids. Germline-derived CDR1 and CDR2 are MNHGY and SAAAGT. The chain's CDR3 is CASNRQDNEQFF. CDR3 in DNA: TGTGCCAGCAACCGACAGGACAATGAGCAGTTCTTC.

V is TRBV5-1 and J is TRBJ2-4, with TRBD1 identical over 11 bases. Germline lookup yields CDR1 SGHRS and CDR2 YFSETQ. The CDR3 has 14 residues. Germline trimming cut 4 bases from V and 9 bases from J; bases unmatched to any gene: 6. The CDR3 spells CASSPDRGQGIQYF. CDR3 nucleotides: TGCGCCAGCAGCCCGGACAGGGGGCAGGGCATTCAGTACTTC.

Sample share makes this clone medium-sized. CDR3 loop: CASSLGGTSGGLETQYF. The DNA of the CDR3 is TGTGCCAGCAGCTTAGGGGGGACTAGCGGGGGACTAGAGACCCAGTACTTC. J is TRBJ2-5 and V is TRBV7-6; 14 bases agree with TRBD2. CDR1 and CDR2 (germline): SGHVS, FNYEAQ. The CDR3 contains 17 residues. The V and J ends lost 1 base and 4 bases, in that order; junction bases with no gene match: 5.

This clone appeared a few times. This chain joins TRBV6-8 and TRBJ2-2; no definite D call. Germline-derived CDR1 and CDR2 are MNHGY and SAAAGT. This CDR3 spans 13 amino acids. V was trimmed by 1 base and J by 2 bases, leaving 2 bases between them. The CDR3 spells CASSYFNTGELFF. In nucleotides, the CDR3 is TGTGCCAGCAGTTACTTTAACACCGGGGAGCTGTTTTTT.

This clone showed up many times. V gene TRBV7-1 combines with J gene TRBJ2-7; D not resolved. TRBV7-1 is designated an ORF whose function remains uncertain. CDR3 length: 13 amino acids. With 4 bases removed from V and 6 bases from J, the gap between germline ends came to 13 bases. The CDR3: CASSLRAGREQYF. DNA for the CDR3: TGTGCCAGCAGCTTAAGGGCAGGCCGCGAGCAGTACTTC.

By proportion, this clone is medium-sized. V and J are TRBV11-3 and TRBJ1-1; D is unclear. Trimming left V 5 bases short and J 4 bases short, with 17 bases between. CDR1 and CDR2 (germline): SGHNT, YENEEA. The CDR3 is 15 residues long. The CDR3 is CASSPPGLRGTEAFF. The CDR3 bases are TGTGCCAGCAGCCCCCCGGGTCTCCGGGGCACTGAAGCTTTCTTT.

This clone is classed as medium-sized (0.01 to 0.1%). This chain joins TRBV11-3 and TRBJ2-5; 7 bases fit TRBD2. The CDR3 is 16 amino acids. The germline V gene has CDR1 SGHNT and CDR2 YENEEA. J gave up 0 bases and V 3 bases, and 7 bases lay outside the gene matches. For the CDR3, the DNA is TGTGCCAGCAGCTTGGGAGGGGTCATGTACCAAGAGACCCAGTACTTC. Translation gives CASSLGGVMYQETQYF.

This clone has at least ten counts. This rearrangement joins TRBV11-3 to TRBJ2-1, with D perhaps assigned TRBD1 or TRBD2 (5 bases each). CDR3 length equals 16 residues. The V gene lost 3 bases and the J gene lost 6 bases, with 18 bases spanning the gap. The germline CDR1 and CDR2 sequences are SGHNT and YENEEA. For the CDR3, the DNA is TGTGCCAGCAGCTTCTACGGGACCCTACCTGCCAATGAGCAGTTCTTC. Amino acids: CASSFYGTLPANEQFF.

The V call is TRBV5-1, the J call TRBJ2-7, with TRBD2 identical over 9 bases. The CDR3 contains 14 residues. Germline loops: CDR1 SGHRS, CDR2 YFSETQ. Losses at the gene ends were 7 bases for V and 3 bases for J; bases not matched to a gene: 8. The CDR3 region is CASRRLAERYEQYF. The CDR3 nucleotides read TGCGCCAGCCGGAGACTAGCGGAGCGCTACGAGCAGTACTTC.

In DNA, the CDR3 is TGCGCCAGCAGCATAGGGACAGGCGGCGAGGGCTACACCTTC. This translates into CASSIGTGGEGYTF. The gene calls are TRBV5-1 and TRBJ1-2; 8 nucleotides agree with TRBD1. CDR3 length: 14 residues. CDR1 is SGHRS and CDR2 is YFSETQ in the germline V gene. V shed 4 bases and J 8 bases; nucleotides not matched to a gene: 10.

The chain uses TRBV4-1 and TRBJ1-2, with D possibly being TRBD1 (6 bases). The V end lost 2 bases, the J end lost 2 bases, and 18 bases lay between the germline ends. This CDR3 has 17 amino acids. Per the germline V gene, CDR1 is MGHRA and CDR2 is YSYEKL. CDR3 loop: CASSQPNRDSRNYGYTF. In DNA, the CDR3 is TGCGCCAGCAGCCAACCGAACAGGGATTCGCGCAACTATGGCTACACCTTC.

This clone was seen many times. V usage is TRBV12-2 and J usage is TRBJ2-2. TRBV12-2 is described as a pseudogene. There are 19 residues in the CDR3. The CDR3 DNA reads TGTGCCACCGACGAGGCCCCGGACCTAGGGGGGCGAAAGGGCGGGGAGCTGTTTTTT. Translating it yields CATDEAPDLGGRKGGELFF.

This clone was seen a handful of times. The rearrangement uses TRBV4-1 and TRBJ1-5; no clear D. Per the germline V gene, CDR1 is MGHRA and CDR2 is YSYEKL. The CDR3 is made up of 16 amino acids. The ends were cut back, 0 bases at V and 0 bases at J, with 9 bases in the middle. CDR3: CASSQEYSSSNQPQHF. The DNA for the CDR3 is TGCGCCAGCAGCCAAGAATACAGTAGTAGCAATCAGCCCCAGCATTTT.

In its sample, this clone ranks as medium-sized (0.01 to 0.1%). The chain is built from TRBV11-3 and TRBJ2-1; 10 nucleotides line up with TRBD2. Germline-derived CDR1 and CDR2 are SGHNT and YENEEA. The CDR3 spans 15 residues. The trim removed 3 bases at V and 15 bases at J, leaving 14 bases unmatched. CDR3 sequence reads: CASSLVAVPTSGWFF. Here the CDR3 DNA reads TGTGCCAGCAGCTTGGTTGCGGTTCCGACTAGCGGGTGGTTCTTC.

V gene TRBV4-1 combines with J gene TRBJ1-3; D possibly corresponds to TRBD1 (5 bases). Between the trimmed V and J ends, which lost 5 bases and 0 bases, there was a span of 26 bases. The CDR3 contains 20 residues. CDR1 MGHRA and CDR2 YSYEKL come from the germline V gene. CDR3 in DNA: TGCGCCAGCAGCGTTACCCACGCTGCCGGGACGGCCGCCTCTGGAAACACCATATATTTT. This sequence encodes CASSVTHAAGTAASGNTIYF.

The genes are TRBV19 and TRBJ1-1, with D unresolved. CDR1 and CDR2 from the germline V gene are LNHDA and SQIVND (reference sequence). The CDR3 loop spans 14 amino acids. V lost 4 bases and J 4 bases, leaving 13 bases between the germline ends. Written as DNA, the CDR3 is TGTGCCAGTAGTACCACCTTTGGGCCCACTGAAGCTTTCTTT. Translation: CASSTTFGPTEAFF.